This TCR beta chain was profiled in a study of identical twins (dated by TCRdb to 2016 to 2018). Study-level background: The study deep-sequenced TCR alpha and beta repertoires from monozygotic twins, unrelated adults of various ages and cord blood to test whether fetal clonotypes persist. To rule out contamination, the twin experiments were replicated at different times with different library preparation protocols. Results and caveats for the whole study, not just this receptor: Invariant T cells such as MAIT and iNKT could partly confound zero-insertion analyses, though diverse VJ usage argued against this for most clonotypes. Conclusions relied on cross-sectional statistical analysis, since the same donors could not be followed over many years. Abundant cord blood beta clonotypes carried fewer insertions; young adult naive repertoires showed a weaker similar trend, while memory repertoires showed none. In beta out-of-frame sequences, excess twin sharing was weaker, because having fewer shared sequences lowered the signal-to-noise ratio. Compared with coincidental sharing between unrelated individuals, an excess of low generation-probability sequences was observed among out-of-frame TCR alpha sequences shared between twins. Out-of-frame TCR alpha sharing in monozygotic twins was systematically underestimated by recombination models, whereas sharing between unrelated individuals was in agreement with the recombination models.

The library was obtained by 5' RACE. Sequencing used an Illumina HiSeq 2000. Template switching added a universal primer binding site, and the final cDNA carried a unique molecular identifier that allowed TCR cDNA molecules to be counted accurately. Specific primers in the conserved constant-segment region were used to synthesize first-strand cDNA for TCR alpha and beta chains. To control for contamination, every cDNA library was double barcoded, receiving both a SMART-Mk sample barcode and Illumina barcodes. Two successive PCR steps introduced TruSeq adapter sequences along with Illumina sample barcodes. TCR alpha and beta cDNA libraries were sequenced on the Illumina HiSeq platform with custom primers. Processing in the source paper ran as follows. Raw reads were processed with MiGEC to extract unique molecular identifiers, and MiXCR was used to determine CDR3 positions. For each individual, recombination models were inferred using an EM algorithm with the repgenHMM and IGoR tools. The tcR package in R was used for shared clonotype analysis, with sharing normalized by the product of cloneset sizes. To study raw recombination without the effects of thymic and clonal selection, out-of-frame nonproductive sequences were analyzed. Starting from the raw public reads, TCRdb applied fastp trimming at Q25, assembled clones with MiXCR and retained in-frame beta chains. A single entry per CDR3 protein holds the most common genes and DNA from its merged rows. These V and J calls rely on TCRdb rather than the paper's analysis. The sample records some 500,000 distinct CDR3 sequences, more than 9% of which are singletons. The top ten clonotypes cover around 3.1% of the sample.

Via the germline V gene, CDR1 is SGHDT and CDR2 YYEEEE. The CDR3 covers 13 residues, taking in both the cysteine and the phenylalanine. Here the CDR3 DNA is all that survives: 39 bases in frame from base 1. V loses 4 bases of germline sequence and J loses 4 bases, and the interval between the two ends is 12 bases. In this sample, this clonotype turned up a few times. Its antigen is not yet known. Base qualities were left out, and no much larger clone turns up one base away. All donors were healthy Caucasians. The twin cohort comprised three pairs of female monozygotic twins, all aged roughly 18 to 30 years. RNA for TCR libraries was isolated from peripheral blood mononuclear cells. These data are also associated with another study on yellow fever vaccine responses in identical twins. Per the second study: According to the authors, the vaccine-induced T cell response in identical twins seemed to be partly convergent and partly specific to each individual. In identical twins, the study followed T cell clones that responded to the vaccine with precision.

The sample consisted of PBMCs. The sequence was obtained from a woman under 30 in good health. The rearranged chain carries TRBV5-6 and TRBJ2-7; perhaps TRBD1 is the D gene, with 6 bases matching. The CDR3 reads CASSHGRGYEQYF. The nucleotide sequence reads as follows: TGTGCCAGCAGCCATGGCAGGGGATACGAGCAGTACTTC.